This T cell receptor (beta chain) was recorded in a study of vaccination effects on CD4 cells after COVID-19. Study at large: CD4+ T cells specific for antigen were expanded with viral peptide pools by the ViraFEST assay before sequencing.

The CDR3 length is 15 residues. Germline V gene lookup returns CDR1 SGHAT and CDR2 FQNNGV. V was trimmed by 5 bases and J by 6 bases, leaving 19 bases between them. With respect to this clone: What it recognizes is unknown.

Libraries were prepared by immunoSEQ multiplex PCR; TCRdb keeps only in-frame clonotypes and omits some of them. The sample includes tens of thousands of clones, nearly 75% of them seen just once. A roughly 10-day culture period preceded the isolation of CD4+ T cells. Everyone in the study got two shots of either the BNT162b2 or mRNA-1273 vaccine. The rearrangement links TRBV11-2 to TRBJ1-2; D gene unclear. Sequenced material: CD4+ T cells from PBMCs cultured without peptide, taken after COVID-19 vaccination. The source is a human donor who received a COVID-19 vaccine. Here the CDR3 reads CASSSLSGPEDGYTF. The DNA for the CDR3 is TGTGCCAGCAGCAGCTTATCCGGCCCGGAGGATGGCTACACCTTC.